The T cell receptor beta chain under discussion was sequenced for a study of T cell repertoires in cytomegalovirus infection. The table lists this clonotype with a few counts. One entry per CDR3 protein, called by TCRdb with MiXCR from the reads. The repertoire has under 300,000 distinct CDR3 sequences, about a sixth of them found once; the top ten carry roughly 45%. The clonotype comes from a human donor in good health (CMV status not recorded). Some clones in this sample may be carry-over from other donors' samples. The sequencing input was CD8+ T cells from PBMCs.

The CDR3 protein is CASSAPRGGAANEQFF. CDR3 nucleotide sequence: TGTGCCAGCAGCGCCCCACGAGGCGGGGCCGCCAATGAGCAGTTCTTC. The chain joins TRBV9 to TRBJ2-1; tentative D call: TRBD2 (6 bases). The CDR3 covers 16 residues. Germline V gene sequence: CDR1 SGDLS, CDR2 YYNGEE. The V gene lost 3 bases and the J gene lost 6 bases, with 19 bases spanning the gap.